A selection of T cell receptor beta chains follows, all from one sample in a study of blood T cell repertoires in COVID-19. Clones were read by immunoSEQ multiplex PCR, and TCRdb kept only the in-frame ones, dropping some. The table records fewer than 250,000 clones, roughly 83% of them present only once. Input material: PBMCs or T cells enriched from blood (not recorded which). The receptors come from a young woman who had recovered from COVID-19. The CDR3 runs from the conserved cysteine through the conserved F or W. A D gene is named only where the DNA matches it firmly. The listing skips clone size in some rows; elsewhere it reads once, few, many or a size class.

V gene: TRBV30; clone size: NA; J gene: TRBJ1-1; D gene: NA; CDR3 DNA: TGTGCCTGGCGCCCCGCCTTCGGACTCATGAACACTGAAGCTTTCTTT; CDR3 protein: CAWRPAFGLMNTEAFF
V gene: TRBV5-1; clone size: NA; J gene: TRBJ1-3; D gene: TRBD1; CDR3 DNA: TGCGCCAGCAGCAGAACGACAGGGTCCTCTGGAAACACCATATATTTT; CDR3 protein: CASSRTTGSSGNTIYF
V gene: TRBV5-1; clone size: NA; J gene: TRBJ1-4; D gene: TRBD1; CDR3 DNA: TGCGCCAGCAGCCCAGGGGGTGAGAAACTGTTTTTT; CDR3 protein: CASSPGGEKLFF
V gene: TRBV2; clone size: few; J gene: TRBJ2-3; D gene: NA; CDR3 DNA: TGTGCCAGCAGTGCCAGAGATACGCAGTATTTT; CDR3 protein: CASSARDTQYF
V gene: TRBV6-5; clone size: NA; J gene: TRBJ1-1; D gene: NA; CDR3 DNA: TGTGCCAGCAATAACAGGGTGGACACTGAAGCTTTCTTT; CDR3 protein: CASNNRVDTEAFF
V gene: TRBV20-1; clone size: NA; J gene: TRBJ2-1; D gene: TRBD2; CDR3 DNA: TGCAGTGCTAGTCGAGTCCGGGGGGGAAAGAATGAGCAGTTCTTC; CDR3 protein: CSASRVRGGKNEQFF
V gene: TRBV5-1; clone size: NA; J gene: TRBJ1-6; D gene: TRBD1; CDR3 DNA: TGCGCCAGCAGCTTGGAGGCAGGGGGCAGTGGGAGCTCCTATAATTCACCCCTCCACTTT; CDR3 protein: CASSLEAGGSGSSYNSPLHF
V gene: TRBV28; clone size: NA; J gene: TRBJ1-5; D gene: TRBD1; CDR3 DNA: TGTGCCAGCAGTCAGGACAGGGGGCGGAATCAGCCCCAGCATTTT; CDR3 protein: CASSQDRGRNQPQHF
V gene: TRBV2; clone size: NA; J gene: TRBJ1-5; D gene: NA; CDR3 DNA: TGTGCCAGCAGTAAGGACAGCCTGGGAAATCAGCCCCAGCATTTT; CDR3 protein: CASSKDSLGNQPQHF
V gene: TRBV11-3; clone size: NA; J gene: TRBJ1-4; D gene: TRBD1; CDR3 DNA: TGTGCCAGCAGCCCGGGACAGAATGAAAAACTGTTTTTT; CDR3 protein: CASSPGQNEKLFF
V gene: TRBV24-1; clone size: NA; J gene: TRBJ1-5; D gene: NA; CDR3 DNA: TGTGCCACCAGTGATAACAGGGATCAGCCCCAGCATTTT; CDR3 protein: CATSDNRDQPQHF
V gene: TRBV28; clone size: NA; J gene: TRBJ2-7; D gene: NA; CDR3 DNA: TGTGCCAGCAGTTTAAGGGGGAGGGCTTCCTACGAGCAGTACTTC; CDR3 protein: CASSLRGRASYEQYF
V gene: TRBV11-1; clone size: NA; J gene: TRBJ1-4; D gene: TRBD1; CDR3 DNA: TGTGCCAGCAGCCCGGACAGGGGGACGGCTAATGAAAAACTGTTTTTT; CDR3 protein: CASSPDRGTANEKLFF
V gene: TRBV30; clone size: NA; J gene: TRBJ1-1; D gene: NA; CDR3 DNA: TGTGCCTGGAGTGTACGGGTGGAGTGGGTCACTGAAGCTTTCTTT; CDR3 protein: CAWSVRVEWVTEAFF
V gene: TRBV9; clone size: NA; J gene: TRBJ1-5; D gene: NA; CDR3 DNA: TGTGCCAGCAGCCCGGGGGATTTTAGCAATCAGCCCCAGCATTTT; CDR3 protein: CASSPGDFSNQPQHF
V gene: TRBV28; clone size: NA; J gene: TRBJ1-6; D gene: TRBD1; CDR3 DNA: TGTGCCAGCAGCCTTCGGACAGGGGGAAATTCACCCCTCCACTTT; CDR3 protein: CASSLRTGGNSPLHF
V gene: TRBV27; clone size: NA; J gene: TRBJ2-7; D gene: TRBD2; CDR3 DNA: TGTGCCAGCAGTTCGAAGCGGGAGTGGGACGAGCAGTACTTC; CDR3 protein: CASSSKREWDEQYF
V gene: TRBV18; clone size: few; J gene: TRBJ1-2; D gene: NA; CDR3 DNA: TGTGCCAGCTCACTAGACAGTAACTATGGCTACACCTTC; CDR3 protein: CASSLDSNYGYTF
V gene: TRBV6-5; clone size: NA; J gene: TRBJ2-1; D gene: TRBD2; CDR3 DNA: TGTGCCAGCAGTTATCTAGCGGGAGGAGGGGGTGAGCAGTTCTTC; CDR3 protein: CASSYLAGGGGEQFF
V gene: TRBV3-1/TRBV3-2; clone size: NA; J gene: TRBJ2-1; D gene: TRBD2; CDR3 DNA: TGTGCCAGCAGCCAAGATTGGCTAGCGGGAGTGGAACAGTTCTTC; CDR3 protein: CASSQDWLAGVEQFF
V gene: TRBV7-2; clone size: NA; J gene: TRBJ2-3; D gene: TRBD1; CDR3 DNA: TGTGCCAGCAGCTTGGGTGGACAGGGGGGGGCAGATACGCAGTATTTT; CDR3 protein: CASSLGGQGGADTQYF
V gene: TRBV10-3; clone size: NA; J gene: TRBJ1-5; D gene: TRBD1; CDR3 DNA: TGTGCCATCAGCGGGACAGGTCTGCAGCCCCAGCATTTT; CDR3 protein: CAISGTGLQPQHF
V gene: TRBV28; clone size: NA; J gene: TRBJ1-5; D gene: NA; CDR3 DNA: TGTGCCAGCAGGTCCGGAGGGATTGGCAATCAGCCCCAGCATTTT; CDR3 protein: CASRSGGIGNQPQHF
V gene: TRBV6-9; clone size: NA; J gene: TRBJ2-3; D gene: TRBD2; CDR3 DNA: TGTGCCAGCAGTTATGGAACCCCGACTAGCGGGAGCCGTAGGGCAGATACGCAGTATTTT; CDR3 protein: CASSYGTPTSGSRRADTQYF
V gene: TRBV7-8; clone size: NA; J gene: TRBJ2-1; D gene: TRBD2; CDR3 DNA: TGTGCCAGCAGCTTAGAACCCACGAGTAGCGGGAGGGCCGACAATGAGCAGTTCTTC; CDR3 protein: CASSLEPTSSGRADNEQFF
V gene: TRBV18; clone size: NA; J gene: TRBJ1-5; D gene: NA; CDR3 DNA: TGTGCCAGCTCACCGCTGATAGGGGCAGGGAATCAGCCCCAGCATTTT; CDR3 protein: CASSPLIGAGNQPQHF
V gene: TRBV5-1; clone size: NA; J gene: TRBJ1-3; D gene: TRBD1; CDR3 DNA: TGCGCCAGCAGTGAGGGGGCGAGCTACTCTGGAAACACCATATATTTT; CDR3 protein: CASSEGASYSGNTIYF
V gene: TRBV3-1/TRBV3-2; clone size: few; J gene: TRBJ1-6; D gene: TRBD1; CDR3 DNA: TGTGCCAGCAGCCACGGAACAGGGGGGAGCTCCTATAATTCACCCCTCCACTTT; CDR3 protein: CASSHGTGGSSYNSPLHF
V gene: TRBV6-4; clone size: NA; J gene: TRBJ2-1; D gene: TRBD2; CDR3 DNA: TGTGCCAGCAGTGACTCTCTAGCGGGGAATGAGCAGTTCTTC; CDR3 protein: CASSDSLAGNEQFF
V gene: TRBV27; clone size: NA; J gene: TRBJ1-1; D gene: NA; CDR3 DNA: TGTGCCAGCAGTCTTGCAGGGGCCCTAAACACTGAAGCTTTCTTT; CDR3 protein: CASSLAGALNTEAFF
V gene: TRBV24-1; clone size: NA; J gene: TRBJ1-2; D gene: TRBD1; CDR3 DNA: TGTGCCACCAGTGATCCATCTCGAGGCCTTACAGGGGCCGGCTACACCTTC; CDR3 protein: CATSDPSRGLTGAGYTF
V gene: TRBV5-5; clone size: NA; J gene: TRBJ1-1; D gene: NA; CDR3 DNA: TGTGCCAGCAGCTTGCCGGGGGGGACTGAAGCTTTCTTT; CDR3 protein: CASSLPGGTEAFF
V gene: TRBV29-1; clone size: NA; J gene: TRBJ1-5; D gene: NA; CDR3 DNA: TGCAGCGTTGAGGTGGGAGGGGAAAGCAATCAGCCCCAGCATTTT; CDR3 protein: CSVEVGGESNQPQHF
V gene: TRBV25-1; clone size: NA; J gene: TRBJ1-4; D gene: NA; CDR3 DNA: TGTGCCAGCAGTGAATTTAGGACAGCAACTAATGAAAAACTGTTTTTT; CDR3 protein: CASSEFRTATNEKLFF
V gene: TRBV28; clone size: NA; J gene: TRBJ1-2; D gene: NA; CDR3 DNA: TGTGCCAGCATCGGCAGGCAAAGACATGGCTACACCTTC; CDR3 protein: CASIGRQRHGYTF
V gene: TRBV5-1; clone size: NA; J gene: TRBJ2-2; D gene: NA; CDR3 DNA: TGCGCCAGCAGCCCGGAGGGGACCGGGGAGCTGTTTTTT; CDR3 protein: CASSPEGTGELFF